Shown below are 24 T cell receptor beta chains from a single sample sequenced in a study of a mutant IDH1 vaccine in newly diagnosed glioma. Their target antigens are unknown. Measured with immunoSEQ multiplex PCR; TCRdb has only the in-frame clones, and not every one. The data contain tens of thousands of clones, 60% to 75% of them singletons. Time point of the sample: week 47, end of study. One vaccine dose held 300 ug of mutant IDH1 20-mer peptide and came with topical imiquimod. The sample was PBMCs, taken from a glioma patient whose treatment included an IDH1 peptide vaccine. The receptors shown here come from a man aged 35 to 55 with glioma.

The V and J genes are TRBV7-9 and TRBJ2-5; 9 bases are shared with TRBD2. J lost 5 bases, V lost 5 bases, and 9 bases had no gene match. Germline CDR1 reads SEHNR; CDR2 reads FQNEAQ (reference sequence). This CDR3 has 15 residues. CDR3 residues: CASSGPGLAGETQYF. In DNA, the CDR3 is TGTGCCAGCAGCGGACCGGGACTAGCTGGGGAGACCCAGTACTTC.

CDR3 coding DNA: TGTGCCAGCAGCTTGCCGACAGGAAAAAACACTGAAGCTTTCTTT. Its protein product is CASSLPTGKNTEAFF. The chain links TRBV5-6 to TRBJ1-1; TRBD1 might be the D (6 bases). V gave up 1 base and J gave up 2 bases, with 12 bases separating them. This CDR3 has 15 amino acids. Germline loops: CDR1 SGHDT, CDR2 YYEEEE.

In this sample, this clone turned up a few times. The V call is TRBV2, the J call TRBJ1-5, with a tentative D call TRBD1 (5 bases). Germline V gives CDR1 SNHLY, CDR2 FYNNEI. The CDR3 contains 13 residues. Trimming removed 6 bases at V and 8 bases at J, with 14 bases between. This CDR3 is CASSREGMKPQHF. The CDR3 DNA sequence: TGTGCCAGCAGCCGAGAGGGGATGAAGCCCCAGCATTTT.

The rearrangement links TRBV29-1 to TRBJ1-2; perhaps TRBD1 as D (6 bases). Trimming stripped 5 bases from V and 2 bases from J, with 18 bases between. Germline values: CDR1 SQVTM, CDR2 ANQGSEA. The CDR3 covers 15 residues. The CDR3 reads CSVSKSGAGNYGYTF. The DNA for the CDR3 is TGCAGCGTTTCTAAGTCAGGGGCTGGGAACTATGGCTACACCTTC.

V is TRBV6-5 and J is TRBJ1-2; a possible D gene is TRBD1 (6 bases). Germline V lookup: CDR1 MNHEY, CDR2 SVGAGI. Trimming left V 5 bases short and J 7 bases short, with 8 bases between. CDR3 length: 11 residues. CDR3 DNA: TGTGCCAGCAGTCAGGGGATTGGCTACACCTTC. Amino acid sequence: CASSQGIGYTF.

The genes are TRBV5-1 and TRBJ2-2; D possibly corresponds to TRBD1 (6 bases). CDR3 size: 14 residues. V dropped 5 bases and J dropped 4 bases, with 12 bases sitting between them. From germline, CDR1 is SGHRS and CDR2 YFSETQ. In DNA, the CDR3 is TGCGCCAGCAGACCAGGCAGGGGCACCGGGGAGCTGTTTTTT. This codes for CASRPGRGTGELFF.

The rearrangement links TRBV27 to TRBJ2-1, with 12 bases aligning to TRBD2. The CDR3 is made up of 17 amino acids. The germline V gene encodes CDR1 MNHEY and CDR2 SMNVEV (reference sequence). V lost 7 bases and J lost 4; bases outside the gene matches: 11. The CDR3 sequence: CASTTHASGRDYNEQFF. DNA for the CDR3: TGTGCCAGCACCACCCATGCTAGCGGGAGGGATTACAATGAGCAGTTCTTC.

The rearrangement uses TRBV7-6 and TRBJ2-6; maybe TRBD1 (5 bases). Germline CDR1 reads SGHVS; CDR2 reads FNYEAQ. Trimming left V 1 base short and J 4 bases short, with 8 bases between. The CDR3 covers 15 residues. The CDR3 bases are TGTGCCAGCAGCTTAGGGACACCCGGGGCCAACGTCCTGACTTTC. As protein: CASSLGTPGANVLTF.

V and J are TRBV18 and TRBJ2-5; no definite D call. Germline loops: CDR1 KGHSH, CDR2 LQKENI. This CDR3 region has 13 residues. V lost 3 bases and J 2 bases, leaving 7 bases between the germline ends. DNA of the CDR3: TGTGCCAGCTCACCTGCGATTCAAGAGACCCAGTACTTC. Translation: CASSPAIQETQYF.

The chain links TRBV30 to TRBJ1-5; 9 bases map to TRBD1. This CDR3 region has 14 residues. With V trimmed by 2 bases and J by 4 bases, 3 bases remained unmatched. The V gene's germline CDR1 is GTSNPN and CDR2 SVGIG (reference sequence). The CDR3 spells CAWSTGTGNQPQHF. The CDR3 DNA reads TGTGCCTGGAGTACAGGGACAGGGAATCAGCCCCAGCATTTT.

The CDR3 bases are TGTGCCAGCAGTCCATCGGACAGGGGAGAGACCCAGTACTTC. Its protein product is CASSPSDRGETQYF. The rearrangement uses TRBV27 and TRBJ2-5, with 9 positions matching TRBD1. The V gene's germline CDR1 is MNHEY and CDR2 SMNVEV (reference sequence). The CDR3 consists of 14 residues. With V trimmed by 5 bases and J by 4 bases, 5 bases remained unmatched.

The V gene is TRBV6-1, the J gene TRBJ2-3; 9 bases agree with TRBD1. CDR3 length: 18 residues. Per germline, CDR1 MNHNS and CDR2 SASEGT. V dropped 0 bases and J dropped 2; count of bases not matched to a gene: 9. The CDR3, as DNA: TGTGCCAGCAGTGAAGCGATAGAGGGGACAGGGTACACAGATACGCAGTATTTT. Translation: CASSEAIEGTGYTDTQYF.

The CDR3 sequence: CASSRVGTPSKDEQFF. In DNA form, the CDR3 reads TGCGCCAGCAGCCGTGTGGGGACTCCTAGTAAGGATGAGCAGTTCTTC. The J gene is TRBJ2-1, the V gene TRBV4-3; a weak D match, TRBD2 (6 bases). This CDR3 is built from 16 residues. The V end lost 4 bases, the J end lost 8 bases, and 21 bases lay between the germline ends. Germline V gives CDR1 LGHNA, CDR2 YSLEER.

V gene TRBV19 combines with J gene TRBJ2-1; D perhaps matches TRBD1 (5 bases). This CDR3 is 13 amino acids long. CDR1 and CDR2 (germline): LNHDA, SQIVND (reference sequence). V lost 5 bases to trimming and J lost 7 bases, with 12 bases between them. The CDR3 nucleotides are TGTGCCAGTAGTTCCGGACAAATTAATGAGCAGTTCTTC. This sequence encodes CASSSGQINEQFF. Full variable domain (outside the CDR3, taken from reference TRBV19 and TRBJ2-1): DGGITQSPKYLFRKEGQNVTLSCEQNLNHDAMYWYRQDPGQGLRLIYYSQIVNDFQKGDIAEGYSVSREKKESFPLTVTSAQKNPTAFYLCASSSGQINEQFFGPGTRLTVL.

In this sample, this clone turned up a few times. The chain combines TRBV19 with TRBJ2-7, with a weak D call TRBD1 (6 bases). Germline CDR1 is LNHDA and CDR2 is SQIVND (reference sequence). The ends were cut back, 4 bases at V and 2 bases at J, with 12 bases in the middle. The CDR3 consists of 14 residues. DNA for the CDR3: TGTGCCAGTAGTACCCCGACAGGCCCCTACGAGCAGTACTTC. It is translated as CASSTPTGPYEQYF. The full variable domain, its missing parts supplied by reference TRBV19 and TRBJ2-7, is DGGITQSPKYLFRKEGQNVTLSCEQNLNHDAMYWYRQDPGQGLRLIYYSQIVNDFQKGDIAEGYSVSREKKESFPLTVTSAQKNPTAFYLCASSTPTGPYEQYFGPGTRLTVT.

This chain connects TRBV6-1 to TRBJ2-7; TRBD1 matches at 7 bases. The CDR3 has 14 residues. CDR1 and CDR2 (germline): MNHNS, SASEGT. J was trimmed by 4 bases and V by 5 bases; bases with no gene match: 8. This CDR3 is CASSSTGSLYEQYF. CDR3 sequence (DNA): TGTGCCAGCAGTTCGACAGGGAGCTTGTACGAGCAGTACTTC.

This clone was found once. This sequence joins TRBV5-1 and TRBJ1-5, with TRBD1 identical over 7 bases. Germline values: CDR1 SGHRS, CDR2 YFSETQ. The CDR3 is 14 residues long. J gave up 6 bases and V 5 bases, and 8 bases lay outside the gene matches. In DNA, the CDR3 is TGCGCCAGCAGTAGAAGACAGGGATTTCAGCCCCAGCATTTT. Translation gives CASSRRQGFQPQHF.

The chain couples TRBV7-9 to TRBJ1-1; tentatively, D is TRBD1 (5 bases). The CDR3 runs 17 residues. The germline V and J ends were trimmed by 5 bases and 0 bases, with 19 bases remaining between them. From germline, CDR1 is SEHNR and CDR2 FQNEAQ (reference sequence). CDR3 sequence (DNA): TGTGCCAGCAGCGCCGCTTTGGGACGCCGATTGAACACTGAAGCTTTCTTT. Amino acid sequence: CASSAALGRRLNTEAFF.

The chain uses TRBV5-1 and TRBJ2-3; D remains ambiguous. With 0 bases removed from V and 2 bases from J, the gap between germline ends came to 10 bases. The germline V gene encodes CDR1 SGHRS and CDR2 YFSETQ. The CDR3 runs 15 residues. CDR3 nucleotides: TGCGCCAGCAGCTTGGAACACCAAAACACAGATACGCAGTATTTT. This encodes CASSLEHQNTDTQYF.

The V and J genes are TRBV15 and TRBJ1-2, with D tentatively TRBD1 (5 bases). Germline V gene sequence: CDR1 LNHNV, CDR2 YYDKDF (reference sequence). The V gene lost 0 bases and the J gene lost 10 bases, with 18 bases spanning the gap. The CDR3 has 15 amino acids. The DNA of the CDR3 is TGTGCCACCAGCAGAGATGTGGGGGTGGGCAATTTCTACACCTTC. This encodes CATSRDVGVGNFYTF.

The chain carries TRBV7-9 and TRBJ1-5; tentative D call: TRBD1 (6 bases). The CDR3 extends over 17 amino acids. The germline V gene encodes CDR1 SEHNR and CDR2 FQNEAQ (reference sequence). V lost 1 base, J lost 2 bases, and 15 bases lay in between. The CDR3 region has the DNA TGTGCCAGCAGCTTAGATGCGGGGGGCTTAGGCAATCAGCCCCAGCATTTT. This encodes CASSLDAGGLGNQPQHF. Drawing the rest from reference TRBV7-9 and TRBJ1-5, the complete variable domain is DTGVSQNPRHKITKRGQNVTFRCDPISEHNRLYWYRQTLGQGPEFLTYFQNEAQLEKSRLLSDRFSAERPKGSFSTLEIQRTEQGDSAMYLCASSLDAGGLGNQPQHFGDGTRLSIL.

The rearrangement links TRBV2 to TRBJ2-2; 9 positions match TRBD1. Per the germline V gene, CDR1 is SNHLY and CDR2 is FYNNEI. The V and J ends lost 8 bases and 1 base, in that order; junction bases with no gene match: 5. The CDR3 runs to 15 residues. In DNA form, the CDR3 reads TGTGCCAGCCGTCCGGGACAGGGGAACACCGGGGAGCTGTTTTTT. This sequence encodes CASRPGQGNTGELFF.

This clone has only one observation. The chain couples TRBV7-6 to TRBJ2-1; no definite D call. The CDR3 covers 12 residues. Trimming cost V 5 bases and J 9 bases, with 11 bases left between them. Germline CDR1 and CDR2: SGHVS and FNYEAQ. CDR3 nucleotide sequence: TGTGCCAGCAGCCCCCCATTATCTGAGCAGTTCTTC. It specifies CASSPPLSEQFF.

This clone was observed a single time. V gene TRBV5-6 combines with J gene TRBJ2-7; no definite D call. Germline CDR1 and CDR2: SGHDT and YYEEEE. Trimming left V 0 bases short and J 0 bases short, with 13 bases between. There are 16 residues in the CDR3. The CDR3: CASSLGRFQTSYEQYV. The CDR3, as DNA: TGTGCCAGCAGCTTGGGTCGTTTCCAGACCTCCTACGAGCAGTACGTC.